This T cell receptor (beta chain) emerged from a study of blood T cell repertoires in COVID-19. As for the study in general: Italy, Spain and the United States were the sources of the convalescent and acute COVID-19 samples. Sample material is recorded as cDNA or gDNA derived from T cells, B-cell-depleted T cells, or PBMCs.

Method: immunoSEQ multiplex PCR; TCRdb's copy keeps in-frame clones and lacks some. Here the sample spans roughly 200,000 clones, roughly 80% being singletons. Trimming at V came to 7 bases and at J to 4 bases, leaving 8 bases not matched to a gene. The CDR3 covers 15 residues. The germline gives CDR1 SQVTM, CDR2 ANQGSEA. Sequenced material: peripheral blood. The origin of this receptor is a man in his fifties or sixties with acute or convalescent COVID-19. The gene calls are TRBV29-1 and TRBJ2-2; 11 bases agree with TRBD1. The chain's CDR3 is CSALRGTGGTGELFF. In nucleotides, the CDR3 is TGCAGCGCCTTGAGGGGGACAGGGGGCACCGGGGAGCTGTTTTTT.